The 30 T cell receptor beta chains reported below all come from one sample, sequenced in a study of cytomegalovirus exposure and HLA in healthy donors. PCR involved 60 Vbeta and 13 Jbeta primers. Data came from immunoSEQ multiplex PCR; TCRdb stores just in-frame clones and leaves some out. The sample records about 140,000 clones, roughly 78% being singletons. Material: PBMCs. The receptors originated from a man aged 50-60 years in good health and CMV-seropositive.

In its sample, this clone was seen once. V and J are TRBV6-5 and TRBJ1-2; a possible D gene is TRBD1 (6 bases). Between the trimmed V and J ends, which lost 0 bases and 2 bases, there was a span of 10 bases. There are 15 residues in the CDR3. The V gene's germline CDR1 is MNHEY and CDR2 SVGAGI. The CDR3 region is CASSYSNRGNYGYTF. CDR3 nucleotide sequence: TGTGCCAGCAGTTACTCGAATAGGGGGAACTATGGCTACACCTTC.

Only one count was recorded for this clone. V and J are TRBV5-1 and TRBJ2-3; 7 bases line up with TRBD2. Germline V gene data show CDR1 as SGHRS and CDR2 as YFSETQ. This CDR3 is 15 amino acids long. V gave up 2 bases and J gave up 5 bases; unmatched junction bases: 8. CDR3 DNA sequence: TGCGCCAGCAGCTTTGGGAGGGGTGAGGGAGATACGCAGTATTTT. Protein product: CASSFGRGEGDTQYF. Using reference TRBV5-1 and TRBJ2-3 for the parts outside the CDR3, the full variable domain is KAGVTQTPRYLIKTRGQQVTLSCSPISGHRSVSWYQQTPGQGLQFLFEYFSETQRNKGNFPGRFSGRQFSNSRSEMNVSTLELGDSALYLCASSFGRGEGDTQYFGPGTRLTVL.

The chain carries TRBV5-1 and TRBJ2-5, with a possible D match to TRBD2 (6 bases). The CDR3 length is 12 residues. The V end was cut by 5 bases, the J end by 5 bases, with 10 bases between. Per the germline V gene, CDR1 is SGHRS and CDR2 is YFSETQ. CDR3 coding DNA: TGCGCCAGCAGGGGGGGAAGGGAGACCCAGTACTTC. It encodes CASRGGRETQYF. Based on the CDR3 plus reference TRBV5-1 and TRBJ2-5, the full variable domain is KAGVTQTPRYLIKTRGQQVTLSCSPISGHRSVSWYQQTPGQGLQFLFEYFSETQRNKGNFPGRFSGRQFSNSRSEMNVSTLELGDSALYLCASRGGRETQYFGPGTRLLVL.

The chain's CDR3 is CASSIAGYYGYTF. The DNA for the CDR3 is TGTGCCAGTAGTATTGCAGGGTACTATGGCTACACCTTC. The V gene is TRBV19, the J gene TRBJ1-2; possibly TRBD1 for D (5 bases). Trimming cost V 3 bases and J 3 bases, with 8 bases left between them. Germline assignment: CDR1 LNHDA and CDR2 SQIVND (reference sequence). This CDR3 is 13 amino acids long.

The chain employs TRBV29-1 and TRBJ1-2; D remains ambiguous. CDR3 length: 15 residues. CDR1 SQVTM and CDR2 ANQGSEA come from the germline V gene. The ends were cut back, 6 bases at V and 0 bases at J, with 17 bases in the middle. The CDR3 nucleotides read TGCAGCGTAGGCCGGGAGCCTATAACTAACTATGGCTACACCTTC. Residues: CSVGREPITNYGYTF.

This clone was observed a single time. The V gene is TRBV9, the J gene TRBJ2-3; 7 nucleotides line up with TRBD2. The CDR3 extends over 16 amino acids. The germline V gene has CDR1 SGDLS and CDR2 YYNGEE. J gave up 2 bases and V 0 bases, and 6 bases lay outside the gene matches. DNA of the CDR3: TGTGCCAGCAGCGTAGTCCCAGCGGGATACACAGATACGCAGTATTTT. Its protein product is CASSVVPAGYTDTQYF.

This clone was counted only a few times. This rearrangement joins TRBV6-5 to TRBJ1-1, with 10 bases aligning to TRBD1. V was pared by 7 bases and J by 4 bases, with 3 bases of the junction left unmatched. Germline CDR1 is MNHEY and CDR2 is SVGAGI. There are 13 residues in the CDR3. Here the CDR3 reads CASKRDRGTEAFF. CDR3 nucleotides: TGTGCCAGCAAACGGGACAGGGGCACTGAAGCTTTCTTT.

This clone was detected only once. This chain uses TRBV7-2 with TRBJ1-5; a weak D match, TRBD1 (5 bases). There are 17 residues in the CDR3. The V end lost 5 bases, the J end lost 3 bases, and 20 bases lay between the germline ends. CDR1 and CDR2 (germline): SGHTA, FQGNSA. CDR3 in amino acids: CASSPTAGRASNQPQHF. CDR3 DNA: TGTGCCAGCAGCCCCACCGCAGGGAGGGCCTCCAATCAGCCCCAGCATTTT. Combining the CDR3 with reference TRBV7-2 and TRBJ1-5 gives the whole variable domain GAGVSQSPSNKVTEKGKDVELRCDPISGHTALYWYRQSLGQGLEFLIYFQGNSAPDKSGLPSDRFSAERTGGSVSTLTIQRTQQEDSAVYLCASSPTAGRASNQPQHFGDGTRLSIL.

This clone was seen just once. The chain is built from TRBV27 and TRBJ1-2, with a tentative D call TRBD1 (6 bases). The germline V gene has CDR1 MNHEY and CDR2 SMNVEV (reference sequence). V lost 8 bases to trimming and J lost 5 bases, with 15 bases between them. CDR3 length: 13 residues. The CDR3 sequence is CASGTGYWYGYTF. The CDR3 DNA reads TGTGCCAGCGGTACAGGGTATTGGTATGGCTACACCTTC.

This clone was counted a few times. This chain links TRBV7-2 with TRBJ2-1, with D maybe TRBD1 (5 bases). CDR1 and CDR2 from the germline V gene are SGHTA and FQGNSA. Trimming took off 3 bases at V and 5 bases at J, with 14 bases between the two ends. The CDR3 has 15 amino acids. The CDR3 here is CASSFDSRLDNEQFF. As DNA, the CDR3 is TGTGCCAGCAGCTTCGACAGTAGGTTGGACAATGAGCAGTTCTTC. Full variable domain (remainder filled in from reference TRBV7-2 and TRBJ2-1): GAGVSQSPSNKVTEKGKDVELRCDPISGHTALYWYRQSLGQGLEFLIYFQGNSAPDKSGLPSDRFSAERTGGSVSTLTIQRTQQEDSAVYLCASSFDSRLDNEQFFGPGTRLTVL.

The DNA of the CDR3 is TGCAGCGTTGAAGTTCAGGGGAGCCCGGAGACCCAGTACTTC. As protein: CSVEVQGSPETQYF. The genes are TRBV29-1 and TRBJ2-5; tentatively, D is TRBD1 (6 bases). The CDR3 spans 14 residues. CDR1 SQVTM and CDR2 ANQGSEA come from the germline V gene. Deletions cut 1 base from V and 5 bases from J, with 14 bases between.

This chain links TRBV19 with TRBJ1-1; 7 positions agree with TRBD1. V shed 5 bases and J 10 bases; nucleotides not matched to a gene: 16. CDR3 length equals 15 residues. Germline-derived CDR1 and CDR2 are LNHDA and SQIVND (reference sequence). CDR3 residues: CASSPPWGRGAGAFF. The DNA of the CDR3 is TGTGCCAGTAGTCCCCCCTGGGGCAGGGGGGCAGGAGCTTTCTTT.

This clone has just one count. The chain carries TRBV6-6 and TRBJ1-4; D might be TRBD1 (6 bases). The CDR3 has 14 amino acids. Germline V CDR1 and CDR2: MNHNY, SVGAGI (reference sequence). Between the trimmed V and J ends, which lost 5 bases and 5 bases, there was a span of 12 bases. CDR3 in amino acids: CASSQGRGNEKLFF. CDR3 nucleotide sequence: TGTGCCAGCAGTCAGGGGAGGGGGAATGAAAAACTGTTTTTT.

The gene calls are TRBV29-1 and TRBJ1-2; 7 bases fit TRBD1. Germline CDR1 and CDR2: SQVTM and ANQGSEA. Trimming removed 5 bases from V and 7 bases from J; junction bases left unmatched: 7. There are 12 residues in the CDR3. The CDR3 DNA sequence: TGCAGCGTTTCACGACAGGGCTCTGGCTACACCTTC. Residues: CSVSRQGSGYTF.

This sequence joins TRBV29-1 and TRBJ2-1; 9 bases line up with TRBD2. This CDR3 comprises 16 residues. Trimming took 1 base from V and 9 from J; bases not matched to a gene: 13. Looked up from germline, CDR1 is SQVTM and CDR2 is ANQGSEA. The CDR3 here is CSVEGTERREGGEQFF. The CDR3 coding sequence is TGCAGCGTTGAAGGAACGGAGCGGCGGGAGGGAGGTGAGCAGTTCTTC.

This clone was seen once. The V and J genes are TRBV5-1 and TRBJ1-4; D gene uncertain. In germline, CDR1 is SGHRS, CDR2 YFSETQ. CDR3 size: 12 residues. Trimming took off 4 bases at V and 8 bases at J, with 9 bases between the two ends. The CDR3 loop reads CASSTHGEKLFF. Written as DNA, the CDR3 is TGCGCCAGCAGCACCCACGGGGAAAAACTGTTTTTT.

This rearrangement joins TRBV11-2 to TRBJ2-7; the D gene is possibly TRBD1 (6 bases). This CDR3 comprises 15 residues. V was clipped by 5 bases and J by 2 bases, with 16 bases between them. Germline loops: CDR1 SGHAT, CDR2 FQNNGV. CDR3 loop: CASSPEMTGTYEQYF. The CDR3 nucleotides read TGTGCCAGCAGCCCCGAAATGACAGGAACCTACGAGCAGTACTTC.

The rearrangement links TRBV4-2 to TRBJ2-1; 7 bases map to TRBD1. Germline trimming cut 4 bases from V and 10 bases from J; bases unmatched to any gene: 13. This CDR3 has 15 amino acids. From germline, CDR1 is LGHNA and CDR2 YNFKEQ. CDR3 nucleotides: TGTGCCAGCAGCCCTCAGGGGGTCGGACAATGGGAGCAGTTCTTC. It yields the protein CASSPQGVGQWEQFF.

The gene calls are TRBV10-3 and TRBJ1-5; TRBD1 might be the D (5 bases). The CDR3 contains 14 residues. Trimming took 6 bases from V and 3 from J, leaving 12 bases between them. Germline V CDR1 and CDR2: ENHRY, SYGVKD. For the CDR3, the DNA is TGTGCCATCAGCGAAAGACAGACCAATCAGCCCCAGCATTTT. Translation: CAISERQTNQPQHF.

Written as DNA, the CDR3 is TGTGCCAGCAGCAGGACAGAGAGGGTTGAAGCTTTCTTT. Its translation is CASSRTERVEAFF. V is TRBV7-2 and J is TRBJ1-1; tentatively, D is TRBD1 (6 bases). Germline lookup yields CDR1 SGHTA and CDR2 FQGNSA. V dropped 5 bases and J dropped 7 bases, with 14 bases sitting between them. This CDR3 is built from 13 residues.

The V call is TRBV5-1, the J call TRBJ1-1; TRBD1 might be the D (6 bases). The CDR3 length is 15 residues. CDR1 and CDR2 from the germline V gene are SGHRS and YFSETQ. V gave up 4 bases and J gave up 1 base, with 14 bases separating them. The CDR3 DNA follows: TGCGCCAGCAGCCCTCGGACAGTTTGGAACACTGAAGCTTTCTTT. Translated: CASSPRTVWNTEAFF. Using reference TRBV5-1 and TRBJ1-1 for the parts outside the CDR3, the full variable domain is KAGVTQTPRYLIKTRGQQVTLSCSPISGHRSVSWYQQTPGQGLQFLFEYFSETQRNKGNFPGRFSGRQFSNSRSEMNVSTLELGDSALYLCASSPRTVWNTEAFFGQGTRLTVV.

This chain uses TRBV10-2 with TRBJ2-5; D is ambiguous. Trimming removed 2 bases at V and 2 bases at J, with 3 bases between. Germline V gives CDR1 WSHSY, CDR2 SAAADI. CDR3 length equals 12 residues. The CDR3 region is CASSEQQETQYF. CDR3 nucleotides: TGCGCCAGCAGTGAGCAGCAAGAGACCCAGTACTTC.

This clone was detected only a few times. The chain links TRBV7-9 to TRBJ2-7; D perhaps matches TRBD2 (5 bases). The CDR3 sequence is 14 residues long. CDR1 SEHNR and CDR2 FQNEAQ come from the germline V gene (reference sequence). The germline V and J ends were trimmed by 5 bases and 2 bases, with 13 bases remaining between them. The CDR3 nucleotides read TGTGCCAGCAGCCCCCGCGGGCCACCCTACGAGCAGTACTTC. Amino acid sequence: CASSPRGPPYEQYF. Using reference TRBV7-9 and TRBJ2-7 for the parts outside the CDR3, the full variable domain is DTGVSQNPRHKITKRGQNVTFRCDPISEHNRLYWYRQTLGQGPEFLTYFQNEAQLEKSRLLSDRFSAERPKGSFSTLEIQRTEQGDSAMYLCASSPRGPPYEQYFGPGTRLTVT.

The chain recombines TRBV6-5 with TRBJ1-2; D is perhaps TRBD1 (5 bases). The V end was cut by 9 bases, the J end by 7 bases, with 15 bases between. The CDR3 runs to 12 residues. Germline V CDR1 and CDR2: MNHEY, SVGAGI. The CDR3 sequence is CASTTGGSGYTF. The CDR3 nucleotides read TGTGCCAGTACTACGGGGGGGAGTGGCTACACCTTC.

The CDR3 region has the DNA TGTGCCAGTACAACTCAGCTCGGGATCTCTGGAAACACCATATATTTT. Its protein is CASTTQLGISGNTIYF. V and J are TRBV19 and TRBJ1-3; D is unresolved. V was trimmed by 7 bases and J by 0 bases, leaving 16 bases between them. CDR1 LNHDA and CDR2 SQIVND come from the germline V gene (reference sequence). The CDR3 spans 16 residues.

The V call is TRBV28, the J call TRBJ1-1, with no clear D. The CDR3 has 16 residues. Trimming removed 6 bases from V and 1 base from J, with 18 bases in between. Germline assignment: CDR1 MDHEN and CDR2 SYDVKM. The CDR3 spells CASRWGTARGNTEAFF. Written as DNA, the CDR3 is TGTGCCAGCAGATGGGGTACCGCTCGGGGGAACACTGAAGCTTTCTTT.

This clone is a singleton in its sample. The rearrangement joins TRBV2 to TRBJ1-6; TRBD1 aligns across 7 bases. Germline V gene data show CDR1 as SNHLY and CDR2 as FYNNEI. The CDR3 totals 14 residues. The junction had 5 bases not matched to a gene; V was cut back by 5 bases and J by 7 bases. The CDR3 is CASSQTGTNSPLHF. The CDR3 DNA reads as TGTGCCAGCAGTCAGACAGGGACCAATTCACCCCTCCACTTT.

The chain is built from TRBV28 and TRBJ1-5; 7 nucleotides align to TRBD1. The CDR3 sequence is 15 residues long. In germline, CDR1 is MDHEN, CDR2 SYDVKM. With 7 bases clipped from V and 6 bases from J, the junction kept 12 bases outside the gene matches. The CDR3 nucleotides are TGTGCCAGCACCCCCCCGGTAGGGGGCCGTCAGCCCCAGCATTTT. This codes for CASTPPVGGRQPQHF.

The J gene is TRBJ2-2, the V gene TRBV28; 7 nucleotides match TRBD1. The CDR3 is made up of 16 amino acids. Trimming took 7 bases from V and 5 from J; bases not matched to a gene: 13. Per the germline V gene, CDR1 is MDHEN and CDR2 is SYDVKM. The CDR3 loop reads CASTSTGTALTGELFF. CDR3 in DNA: TGTGCCAGCACCTCCACCGGGACAGCCCTAACCGGGGAGCTGTTTTTT.

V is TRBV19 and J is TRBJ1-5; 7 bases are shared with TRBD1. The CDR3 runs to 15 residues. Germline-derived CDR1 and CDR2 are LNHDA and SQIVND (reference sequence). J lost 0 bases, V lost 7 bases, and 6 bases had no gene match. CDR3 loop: CASIPGGYSNQPQHF. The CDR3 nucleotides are TGTGCCAGTATCCCAGGGGGTTATAGCAATCAGCCCCAGCATTTT.